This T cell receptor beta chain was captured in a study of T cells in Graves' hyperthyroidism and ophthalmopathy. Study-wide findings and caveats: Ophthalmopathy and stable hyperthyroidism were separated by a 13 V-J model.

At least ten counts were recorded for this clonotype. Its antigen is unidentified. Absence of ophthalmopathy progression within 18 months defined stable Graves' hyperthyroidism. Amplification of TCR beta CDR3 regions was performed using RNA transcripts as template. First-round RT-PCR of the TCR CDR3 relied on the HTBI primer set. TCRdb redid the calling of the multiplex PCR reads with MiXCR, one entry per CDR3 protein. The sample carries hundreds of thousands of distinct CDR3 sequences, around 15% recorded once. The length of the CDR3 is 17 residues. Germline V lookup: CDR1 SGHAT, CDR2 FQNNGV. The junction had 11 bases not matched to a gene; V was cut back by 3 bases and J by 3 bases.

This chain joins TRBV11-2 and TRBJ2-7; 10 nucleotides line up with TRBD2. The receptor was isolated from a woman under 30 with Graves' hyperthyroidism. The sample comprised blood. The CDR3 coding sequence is TGTGCCAGCAGCTTTTCAGCGGGAGGGCCTTTAGACTACGAGCAGTACTTC. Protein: CASSFSAGGPLDYEQYF.